This T cell receptor (beta chain) originates from a study of T cells in localized non-small cell lung cancer. Study results and caveats: Clonality of T cells reached its maximum in uninvolved adjacent lung, surpassing tumor. Among blood samples, higher T cell density accompanied longer overall survival.

Per the germline V gene, CDR1 is SQVTM and CDR2 is ANQGSEA. V lost 5 bases and J 11 bases, leaving 17 bases between the germline ends. The CDR3 extends over 12 amino acids. Note on this clone: Its antigen is not identified.

Only in-frame clones appear in the TCRdb table, and some are missing; sequencing was by immunoSEQ multiplex PCR. This table has 60,000 to 85,000 clones, 86% appearing once. The TCR comes from a male donor at least 60 years old with stage III squamous cell lung carcinoma. The sample in question was peripheral blood, obtained before any cancer treatment. The rearrangement links TRBV29-1 to TRBJ2-3, with a weak D call TRBD2 (6 bases). CDR3: CSVSGTGIRQYF. In DNA, the CDR3 is TGCAGCGTTTCGGGGACTGGCATAAGGCAGTATTTT.